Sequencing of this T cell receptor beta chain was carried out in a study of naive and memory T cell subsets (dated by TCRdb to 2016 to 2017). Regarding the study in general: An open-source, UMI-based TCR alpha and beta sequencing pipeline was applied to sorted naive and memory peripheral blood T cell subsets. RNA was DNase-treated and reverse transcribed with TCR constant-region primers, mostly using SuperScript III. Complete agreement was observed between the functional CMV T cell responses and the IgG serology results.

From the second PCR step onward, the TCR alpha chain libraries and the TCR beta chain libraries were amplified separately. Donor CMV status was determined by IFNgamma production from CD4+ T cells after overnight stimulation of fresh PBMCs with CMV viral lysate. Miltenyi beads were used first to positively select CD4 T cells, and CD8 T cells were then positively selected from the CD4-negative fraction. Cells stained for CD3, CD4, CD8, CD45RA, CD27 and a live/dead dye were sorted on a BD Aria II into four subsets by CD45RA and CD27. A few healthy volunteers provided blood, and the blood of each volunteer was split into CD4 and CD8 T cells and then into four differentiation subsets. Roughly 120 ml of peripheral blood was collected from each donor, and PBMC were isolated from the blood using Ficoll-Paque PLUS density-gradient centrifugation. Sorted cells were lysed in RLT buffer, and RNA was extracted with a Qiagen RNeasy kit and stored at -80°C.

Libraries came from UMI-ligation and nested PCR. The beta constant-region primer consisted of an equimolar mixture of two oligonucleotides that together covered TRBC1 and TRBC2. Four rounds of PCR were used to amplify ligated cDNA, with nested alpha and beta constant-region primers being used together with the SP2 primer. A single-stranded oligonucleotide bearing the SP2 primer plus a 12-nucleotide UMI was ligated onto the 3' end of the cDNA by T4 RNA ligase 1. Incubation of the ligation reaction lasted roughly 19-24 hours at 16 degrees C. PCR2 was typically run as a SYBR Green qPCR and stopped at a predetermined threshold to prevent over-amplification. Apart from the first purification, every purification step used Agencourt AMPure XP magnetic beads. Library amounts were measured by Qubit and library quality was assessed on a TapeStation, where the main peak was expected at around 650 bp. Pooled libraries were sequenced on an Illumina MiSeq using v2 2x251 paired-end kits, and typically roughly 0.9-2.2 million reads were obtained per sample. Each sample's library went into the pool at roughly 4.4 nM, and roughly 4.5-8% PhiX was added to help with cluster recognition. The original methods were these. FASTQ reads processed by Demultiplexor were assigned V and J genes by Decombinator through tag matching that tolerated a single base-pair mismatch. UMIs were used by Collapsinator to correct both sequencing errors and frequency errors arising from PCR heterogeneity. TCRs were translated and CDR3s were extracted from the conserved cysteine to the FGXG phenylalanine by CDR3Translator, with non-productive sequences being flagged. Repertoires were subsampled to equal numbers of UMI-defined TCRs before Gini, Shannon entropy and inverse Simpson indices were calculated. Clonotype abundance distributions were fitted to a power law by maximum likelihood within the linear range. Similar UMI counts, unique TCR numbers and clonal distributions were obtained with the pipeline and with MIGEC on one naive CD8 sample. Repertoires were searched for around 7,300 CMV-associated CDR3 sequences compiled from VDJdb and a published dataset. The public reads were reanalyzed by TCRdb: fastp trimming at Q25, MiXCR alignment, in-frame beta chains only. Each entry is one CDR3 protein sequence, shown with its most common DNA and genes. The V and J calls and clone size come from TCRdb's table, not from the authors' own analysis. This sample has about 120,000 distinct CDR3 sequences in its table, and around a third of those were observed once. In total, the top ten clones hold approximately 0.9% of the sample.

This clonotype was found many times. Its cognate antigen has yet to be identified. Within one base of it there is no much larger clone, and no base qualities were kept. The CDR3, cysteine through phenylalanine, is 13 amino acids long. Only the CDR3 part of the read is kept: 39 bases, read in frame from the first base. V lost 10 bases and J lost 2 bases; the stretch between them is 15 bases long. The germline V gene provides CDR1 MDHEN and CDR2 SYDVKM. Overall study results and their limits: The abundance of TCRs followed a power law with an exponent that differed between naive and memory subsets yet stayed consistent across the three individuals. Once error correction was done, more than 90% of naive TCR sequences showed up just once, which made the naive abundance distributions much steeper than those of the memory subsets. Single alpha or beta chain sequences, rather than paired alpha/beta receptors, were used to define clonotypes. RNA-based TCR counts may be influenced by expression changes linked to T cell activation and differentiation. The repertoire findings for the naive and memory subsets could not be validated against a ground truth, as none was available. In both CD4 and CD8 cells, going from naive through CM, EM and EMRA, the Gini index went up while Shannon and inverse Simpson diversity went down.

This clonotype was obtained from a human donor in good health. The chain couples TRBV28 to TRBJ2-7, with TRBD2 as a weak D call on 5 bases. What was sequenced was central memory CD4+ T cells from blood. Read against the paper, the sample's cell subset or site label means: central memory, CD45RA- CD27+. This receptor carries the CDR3 CATRQGLAYEQYF. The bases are TGTGCCACTCGACAAGGACTCGCCTACGAGCAGTACTTC.